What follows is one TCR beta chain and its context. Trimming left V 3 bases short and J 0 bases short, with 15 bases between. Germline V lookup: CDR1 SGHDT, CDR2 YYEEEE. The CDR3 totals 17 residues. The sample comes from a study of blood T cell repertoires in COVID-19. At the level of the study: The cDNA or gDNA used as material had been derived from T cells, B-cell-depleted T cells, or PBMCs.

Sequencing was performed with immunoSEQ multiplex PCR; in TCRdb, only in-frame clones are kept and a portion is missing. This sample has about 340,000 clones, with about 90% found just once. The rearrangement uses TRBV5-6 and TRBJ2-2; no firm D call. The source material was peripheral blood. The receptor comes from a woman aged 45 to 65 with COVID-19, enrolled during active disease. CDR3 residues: CASSSLRSKANTGELFF. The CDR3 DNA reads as TGTGCCAGCAGCTCCCTTCGTAGCAAGGCGAACACCGGGGAGCTGTTTTTT.